The 18 T cell receptor beta chains given below trace back to one sample, sequenced in a study of blood T cells in healthy people across ages. Next came a second PCR, run for about 7 to 11 cycles, which used a sample-barcoded 5' primer along with a J-beta primer mix. TCRdb re-analysed the 5' RACE reads in MiXCR, keeping a single row per CDR3 protein. Of around 1,000,000 distinct CDR3 sequences in the sample, almost 25% were seen once. Separately, the same data were catalogued under a study of T cells of mothers and their children.

The specimen was blood. Source of these receptors: a girl aged 2 to 9 in good health.

In its sample, this clonotype was seen a few times. The rearrangement joins TRBV11-2 to TRBJ1-4, with 7 bases that match TRBD1. The CDR3 runs 17 residues. The germline CDR1 and CDR2 sequences are SGHAT and FQNNGV. The ends lost 5 bases at V and 7 bases at J; junction bases unmatched: 16. The CDR3 sequence is CASSPGQQTHLGEKLFF. CDR3 coding DNA: TGTGCCAGCAGCCCGGGACAGCAAACACACCTAGGTGAAAAACTGTTTTTT.

This clonotype was found a few times. The chain has TRBV20-1 and TRBJ1-4; D uncertain. This CDR3 contains 13 residues. Between the trimmed V and J ends, which lost 8 bases and 10 bases, there was a span of 20 bases. Germline V gene lookup returns CDR1 DFQATT and CDR2 SNEGSKA (reference sequence). For the CDR3, the DNA is TGCAGTCCACTAGACACCCGCGCGGGAAAACTGTTTTTT. Encoded protein: CSPLDTRAGKLFF.

Only a few counts were recorded for this clonotype. This chain connects TRBV7-9 to TRBJ2-5; TRBD2 agrees at 7 bases. Germline assignment: CDR1 SEHNR and CDR2 FQNEAQ (reference sequence). With V trimmed by 5 bases and J by 1 base, 10 bases remained unmatched. CDR3 length equals 16 residues. CDR3 protein: CASSAIGVAGQETQYF. CDR3 coding DNA: TGTGCCAGCAGCGCGATCGGGGTAGCGGGCCAAGAGACCCAGTACTTC.

A few counts support this clonotype. This chain connects TRBV20-1 to TRBJ2-5, with 12 positions matching TRBD2. With 0 bases clipped from V and 5 bases from J, the junction kept 7 bases outside the gene matches. The CDR3 covers 16 residues. The germline V gene has CDR1 DFQATT and CDR2 SNEGSKA (reference sequence). CDR3 region: CSARDPSGGVLETQYF. The CDR3 DNA is TGCAGTGCTAGAGATCCTAGCGGGGGGGTACTGGAGACCCAGTACTTC.

This clonotype was counted between two and nine times. The chain is built from TRBV6-1 and TRBJ2-5, with TRBD2 as a possible D gene (5 bases). The germline V and J ends were trimmed by 8 bases and 2 bases, with 21 bases remaining between them. The CDR3 is 16 residues long. Germline CDR1 is MNHNS and CDR2 is SASEGT. CDR3 loop: CASSWTVAASQETQYF. The DNA for the CDR3 is TGTGCCAGCTCCTGGACTGTGGCAGCCTCTCAAGAGACCCAGTACTTC.

The chain has TRBV7-8 and TRBJ2-3, with a tentative D call TRBD2 (5 bases). Germline CDR1 and CDR2: SGHVS and FQNEAQ. This CDR3 comprises 16 residues. V was pared by 1 base and J by 3 bases, with 14 bases between. The CDR3 sequence is CASSLVPGGGTDTQYF. CDR3 coding DNA: TGTGCCAGCAGCTTAGTCCCCGGAGGCGGTACAGATACGCAGTATTTT.

This rearrangement joins TRBV10-3 to TRBJ2-7; D gene unclear. The J call could be wrong; TRBJ2-1 is a better fit for the DNA end. The CDR3 length is 13 residues. CDR1 ENHRY and CDR2 SYGVKD come from the germline V gene. The CDR3 DNA reads TGTGCCACTGGCGACCTCTTTGGCAATGAGCAGTTCTTC. Translation: CATGDLFGNEQFF.

This chain joins TRBV4-1 and TRBJ2-7, with 8 bases identical to TRBD1. The germline gives CDR1 MGHRA, CDR2 YSYEKL. The CDR3 is 15 amino acids. The ends lost 4 bases at V and 5 bases at J; junction bases unmatched: 10. For the CDR3, the DNA is TGCGCCAGCAGCCGAGGGGGGACAGGCCTTCACGAGCAGTACTTC. Its translation: CASSRGGTGLHEQYF.

The chain links TRBV5-1 to TRBJ2-2; possible D gene TRBD2, 6 bases. Germline V CDR1 and CDR2: SGHRS, YFSETQ. Trimming pared 4 bases from V and 3 bases from J, leaving 16 bases between. This CDR3 comprises 16 residues. In DNA, the CDR3 is TGCGCCAGCAGCAGGGCCGGGACTCTAGACACCGGGGAGCTGTTTTTT. This codes for CASSRAGTLDTGELFF.

The chain links TRBV20-1 to TRBJ2-1; D not certain. The V and J ends lost 0 bases and 8 bases respectively, with 14 bases between them. The CDR3 is 14 amino acids. CDR1 is DFQATT, CDR2 SNEGSKA, per germline (reference sequence). The DNA for the CDR3 is TGCAGTGCTAGAGATTTCGCTAGTGGCGATGAGCAGTTCTTC. Its translation is CSARDFASGDEQFF.

The chain recombines TRBV20-1 with TRBJ2-2; 11 bases fit TRBD2. The germline V gene encodes CDR1 DFQATT and CDR2 SNEGSKA (reference sequence). V gave up 6 bases and J gave up 0 bases; unmatched junction bases: 6. This CDR3 is built from 16 residues. In DNA, the CDR3 is TGCAGTGCCTCTCTAGCGGGGGGACCGAACACCGGGGAGCTGTTTTTT. It translates to CSASLAGGPNTGELFF.

This clonotype appeared a few times. The rearrangement uses TRBV12-3 or TRBV12-4 and TRBJ2-3, with a tentative D call TRBD2 (5 bases). CDR3 size: 12 residues. V was clipped by 8 bases and J by 1 base, with 7 bases between them. CDR3 DNA: TGTGCCAGCGTGGAGGGCACAGATACGCAGTATTTT. Its protein is CASVEGTDTQYF.

This chain connects TRBV6-1 to TRBJ1-3; D is uncertain. Germline CDR1 and CDR2: MNHNS and SASEGT. The CDR3 runs 16 residues. Deletions cut 8 bases from V and 4 bases from J, with 21 bases between. CDR3: CASQTYNDPVGNTIYF. DNA for the CDR3: TGTGCCAGCCAGACGTACAATGATCCGGTAGGAAACACCATATATTTT.

V usage is TRBV2 and J usage is TRBJ2-5; 13 bases map to TRBD2. The DNA end lines up better with TRBJ2-1; the J call may be wrong. Germline CDR1 is SNHLY and CDR2 is FYNNEI. CDR3 length: 16 amino acids. CDR3 nucleotides: TGTGCCAGCAGTGAAGCACTGGGACTAGCGGGATATGAGCAGTTCTTC. Translating gives CASSEALGLAGYEQFF.

This clonotype was observed a handful of times. This sequence joins TRBV9 and TRBJ2-1; the D is unclear. V was trimmed by 3 bases and J by 5 bases, leaving 15 bases between them. This CDR3 has 15 amino acids. Germline assignment: CDR1 SGDLS and CDR2 YYNGEE. The CDR3 loop is CASSANINLNNEQFF. The CDR3, as DNA: TGTGCCAGCAGCGCTAATATTAATCTAAACAATGAGCAGTTCTTC.

The chain has TRBV6-5 and TRBJ1-2; the D is unclear. The CDR3 covers 14 residues. Trimming shortened V by 0 bases and J by 5 bases, and 10 bases separated the two germline ends. Germline assignment: CDR1 MNHEY and CDR2 SVGAGI. The CDR3 spells CASSYSSNGYGYTF. Here the CDR3 DNA reads TGTGCCAGCAGTTACTCGTCTAACGGGTATGGCTACACCTTC.

This clonotype was detected many times. The chain has TRBV25-1 and TRBJ2-2; D perhaps matches TRBD1 (5 bases). The germline V and J ends were trimmed by 2 bases and 3 bases, with 10 bases remaining between them. Germline lookup yields CDR1 MGHDK and CDR2 SYGVNS. CDR3 size: 15 residues. The CDR3 is CASSETQQDTGELFF. Written as DNA, the CDR3 is TGTGCCAGCAGTGAAACCCAACAGGACACCGGGGAGCTGTTTTTT.

The V and J genes are TRBV5-1 and TRBJ1-3, with D hard to call. Germline CDR1 SGHRS, CDR2 YFSETQ. The ends were cut back, 4 bases at V and 0 bases at J, with 14 bases in the middle. This CDR3 region has 16 residues. The CDR3 DNA is TGCGCCAGCAGCCTAGCCGGACCGGCCTCTGGAAACACCATATATTTT. Encoded protein: CASSLAGPASGNTIYF.